The clone carrying this T cell receptor (beta chain) occurred once. Its specificity is not known. Specified time point: peripheral blood 6 weeks after treatment start. Samples were collected from each patient before treatment and during treatment. Each patient gave between 1 and 8 of them in total. Sequenced by immunoSEQ multiplex PCR; TCRdb stores in-frame clones only, minus some. Among about 38,000 clones listed, approximately 86% were seen once. With 1 base removed from V and 7 bases from J, the gap between germline ends came to 10 bases. Germline V CDR1 and CDR2: GTSNPN, SVGIG (reference sequence). The CDR3 is made up of 12 amino acids. The record originates from a study of PD-L1 blockade in urothelial cancer. Study-level points and caveats: Those with durable benefit had larger increases in tumor-associated blood clones at 3 weeks. Lower pretreatment blood TCR clonality, under the median, predicted better survival, researchers reported.

The chain has TRBV30 and TRBJ1-2; no firm D call. The sample in question was PBMCs, obtained around atezolizumab (anti-PD-L1) treatment. The TCR originated in a man between 60 and 75 years old with urothelial cancer. This CDR3 is CAWSGTAGGYTF. In DNA form, the CDR3 reads TGTGCCTGGAGTGGGACCGCGGGTGGCTACACCTTC.